Listed below are T cell receptor beta chains from one sample, sequenced in a study of siplizumab effects on memory and regulatory T cells. Profiled with immunoSEQ multiplex PCR; TCRdb holds only in-frame clones, not every one. This repertoire shows roughly 80,000 clones, over 80% found once; its top ten account for approximately 1.5%. The sample taken for sequencing was Tregs sorted from blood. The source is a human donor in good health. The CDR3 runs from the conserved cysteine through the conserved F or W. D genes are given only for firm matches. Some rows mark clone size as missing; the rest say once, few, many or name a class of expanded clone.

>.|.|TRBV2|TRBJ2-3
TGTGCCAGCAGAAAGGACTACACAGATACGCAGTATTTT
CASRKDYTDTQYF
>.|TRBD2|TRBV11-2|TRBJ2-3
TGTGCCAGCAGCTTAGTCGGACTAGCGGGGAAGAGCACAGATACGCAGTATTTT
CASSLVGLAGKSTDTQYF
>.|.|TRBV9|TRBJ2-7
TGTGCCAGCAGCGTAGCCCCGGACGGGACCTACGAGCAGTACTTC
CASSVAPDGTYEQYF
>once|TRBD2|TRBV4-1|TRBJ2-3
TGCGCCAGCAGCGTAAGCGGGGGTACCACCCATACGCAGTATTTT
CASSVSGGTTHTQYF
>.|TRBD1|TRBV19|TRBJ2-3
TGTGCCAGTAGTGCGCAGGGGGTATACACAGATACGCAGTATTTT
CASSAQGVYTDTQYF
>once|TRBD2|TRBV5-4|TRBJ2-5
TGTGCCAGCAGCTTGGGACCTACTAGCGGGGGGGCGGGTGAGACCCAGTACTTC
CASSLGPTSGGAGETQYF
>.|TRBD1|TRBV9|TRBJ2-7
TGTGCCAGCAGCGTTTCCCCCGGGACAGGGGCCTACGAGCAGTACTTC
CASSVSPGTGAYEQYF
>.|TRBD1|TRBV28|TRBJ2-1
TGTGCCAGCAGCCTAACCCTCGGGACAGGGAAGAATGAGCAGTTCTTC
CASSLTLGTGKNEQFF
>.|.|TRBV7-9|TRBJ2-1
TGTGCCAGCAGTTTCCCCCGTGGGTACAATGAGCAGTTCTTC
CASSFPRGYNEQFF
>.|.|TRBV15|TRBJ1-4
TGTGCCACCAGCAGAGATCTGCGGGGGAGGAATGAAAAACTGTTTTTT
CATSRDLRGRNEKLFF
>.|.|TRBV19|TRBJ1-1
TGTGCCAGTAGTGTTCCGGGACATAAGAACACTGAAGCTTTCTTT
CASSVPGHKNTEAFF
>.|TRBD1|TRBV5-1|TRBJ2-5
TGCGCCAGCAGTCCGGGACAGGGGGAGACCCAGTACTTC
CASSPGQGETQYF
>.|TRBD2|TRBV7-2|TRBJ2-1
TGTGCCAGCAGCCGGGCGGGGGGCACCTACAATGAGCAGTTCTTC
CASSRAGGTYNEQFF
>.|.|TRBV29-1|TRBJ1-2
TGCAGCGTTGAAGACAGGGAGGCCTATGGCTACACCTTC
CSVEDREAYGYTF
>.|.|TRBV7-8|TRBJ1-6
TGTGCCAGCAGCTTAGTTACGGCGGGGGGCATGAATTCACCCCTCCACTTT
CASSLVTAGGMNSPLHF
>.|.|TRBV6-6|TRBJ2-5
TGTGCCAGCAGCTACCAGGCCGAGGAGACCCAGTACTTC
CASSYQAEETQYF
>.|.|TRBV6-6|TRBJ1-1
TGTGCCAGCCGCCGGAGTGGTGAAGCTTTCTTT
CASRRSGEAFF
>.|.|TRBV7-2|TRBJ1-3
TGTGCCAGCAGCCAAACCCTCACAGGGCACTCTGGAAACACCATATATTTT
CASSQTLTGHSGNTIYF
>once|.|TRBV7-9|TRBJ2-5
TGTGCCAGCAGCTTAGGTCTAGTCCAAGAGACCCAGTACTTC
CASSLGLVQETQYF
>.|TRBD1|TRBV19|TRBJ1-2
TGTGCCAGTAGTATCCGACCCACCGGGACAGGGTTTCTCTATGGCTACACCTTC
CASSIRPTGTGFLYGYTF
>.|.|TRBV6-5|TRBJ1-3
TGTGCCAGCAGCGTACTCCCCTTGTCTGGAAACACCATATATTTT
CASSVLPLSGNTIYF
>.|.|TRBV15|TRBJ2-5
TGTGCCACCAGCAGAGTGACGGGGGGCCCCCAGACCCAGTACTTC
CATSRVTGGPQTQYF
>.|.|TRBV5-8|TRBJ2-3
TGTGCCAGCAGCTTGATGACAGATACGCAGTATTTT
CASSLMTDTQYF
>.|.|TRBV5-1|TRBJ1-1
TGCGCCAGCAGCTGGGGGACGGCTGTCACTGAAGCTTTCTTT
CASSWGTAVTEAFF
>once|.|TRBV1|TRBJ2-7
TGCACCAGCAGCCAAGACCTGAAGGGTGGGTCCTACGAGCAGTACTTC
CTSSQDLKGGSYEQYF
>once|.|TRBV7-9|TRBJ2-3
TGTGCCAGCAGCTTAGAAGGTACAGTCACAGATACGCAGTATTTT
CASSLEGTVTDTQYF
>.|.|TRBV11-1|TRBJ1-2
TGTGCCAGCAGCTTAGGGCAAGGCGGCTACACCTTC
CASSLGQGGYTF
>.|.|TRBV5-6|TRBJ2-5
TGTGCCAGCAGCTCCCTTCGGGGACAAGAGACCCAGTACTTC
CASSSLRGQETQYF
>.|.|TRBV18|TRBJ2-1
TGTGCCAGCTCACCATACGGGAATGAGCAGTTCTTC
CASSPYGNEQFF
>.|.|TRBV7-7|TRBJ2-5
TGTGCCAGCAGCATCCAGGAGCAAGAGACCCAGTACTTC
CASSIQEQETQYF
>once|.|TRBV5-6|TRBJ2-5
TGTGCCAGCAGCTGGGCCAGGGCCCAAGAGACCCAGTACTTC
CASSWARAQETQYF
>.|TRBD1|TRBV5-1|TRBJ1-2
TGCGCCAGCAGCTTGCTGGGACAGGCCTATGGCTACACCTTC
CASSLLGQAYGYTF
>.|TRBD2|TRBV11-2|TRBJ2-7
TGTGCCAGCAGCTGGAGCGGGGGAGATTTTTACGAGCAGTACTTC
CASSWSGGDFYEQYF
>.|TRBD1|TRBV27|TRBJ1-2
TGTGCCAGCAGTTCCAACAGGGGAGGCTACACCTTC
CASSSNRGGYTF
>.|.|TRBV7-9|TRBJ1-1
TGTGCCAGCAGCTTAGGGGGGCTAAACACTGAAGCTTTCTTT
CASSLGGLNTEAFF
>.|TRBD2|TRBV4-1|TRBJ2-3
TGCGCCAGCAGCCATCTCAAGGCAGCGGGGGGGACAGATACGCAGTATTTT
CASSHLKAAGGTDTQYF
>.|.|TRBV2|TRBJ2-5
TGTGCCAGCAGTGATGATGCGACCCAGTACTTC
CASSDDATQYF
>.|.|TRBV7-2|TRBJ1-1
TGTGCCAGCAGCTTACCACCCGTCGGGGAAGCTTTCTTT
CASSLPPVGEAFF
>.|.|TRBV5-1|TRBJ2-5
TGCGCCAGCACCTTGGGTATCGTAGAGACCCAGTACTTC
CASTLGIVETQYF
>once|.|TRBV7-9|TRBJ2-3
TGTGCCAGCAGCTTACGACTTCGCAGAATAAACACAGATACGCAGTATTTT
CASSLRLRRINTDTQYF
>.|TRBD2|TRBV6-1|TRBJ2-7
TGTGCCAGCAGAGCGGGGGCAACCTACGAGCAGTACTTC
CASRAGATYEQYF
>.|.|TRBV6-5|TRBJ1-6
TGTGCCAGCAGTTATCTCAAGGGTAATTCACCCCTCCACTTT
CASSYLKGNSPLHF
>.|.|TRBV7-2|TRBJ1-2
TGTGCCAGCAGCTTAAATGGAGGCAGGGAGGGGAGTGGCTACACCTTC
CASSLNGGREGSGYTF
>.|.|TRBV4-1|TRBJ1-1
TGCGCCAGCAGCCAAGACCCGGGGGCAAGAGTCACTGAAGCTTTCTTT
CASSQDPGARVTEAFF
>.|.|TRBV7-2|TRBJ2-7
TGTGCCAGCAGCCGTGCAGGGACATCGTCAGGCGAGCAGTACTTC
CASSRAGTSSGEQYF
>.|.|TRBV18|TRBJ2-3
TGTGCCAGCTCACCCTCTCAGGGGGATACGCAGTATTTT
CASSPSQGDTQYF
>.|.|TRBV2|TRBJ1-2
TGTGCCAGCATGGAGAGGGTCTATGGCTACACCTTC
CASMERVYGYTF
>.|TRBD1|TRBV6-1|TRBJ1-5
TGTGCCAGCAGTGATTTGGGACAGTCGAATCAGCCCCAGCATTTT
CASSDLGQSNQPQHF
>few|.|TRBV6-5|TRBJ1-2
TGTGCCAGCAGACCCGCGGAATACCTCTTCTATGGCTACACCTTC
CASRPAEYLFYGYTF
>.|.|TRBV5-6|TRBJ2-7
TGTGCCAGCAGCAGGACGTTCTCCTACGAGCAGTACTTC
CASSRTFSYEQYF
>.|TRBD1|TRBV18|TRBJ2-7
TGTGCCAGCTCCGGGACAGGGGGGAACGAGCAGTACTTC
CASSGTGGNEQYF
>.|.|TRBV4-3|TRBJ1-1
TGCGCCAGCAGCCAAGGCCAGAGGAACACTGAAGCTTTCTTT
CASSQGQRNTEAFF
>once|.|TRBV10-3|TRBJ1-1
TGTGCCAGCGGGACGGCCCTTAACACTGAAGCTTTCTTT
CASGTALNTEAFF
>.|TRBD2|TRBV6-5|TRBJ2-1
TGTGCCAGCAGACCACTAGCGGGGTTTGAGCAGTTCTTC
CASRPLAGFEQFF